Following are 27 T cell receptor beta chains from one sample sequenced in a study of Ad26.COV2.S vaccination and SARS-CoV-2 variants. Treatment here: roughly 20 received Ad26.COV2.S at low or high dose, single or two shots; roughly five received placebo; per-sample allocation not given. Sampling happened 63 days after the first vaccine or placebo injection. The table came from immunoSEQ multiplex PCR; TCRdb's copy has only in-frame clones and leaves some out. The table has about 350,000 clones, around 83% seen once. The sample consisted of peripheral blood, taken in a trial of Ad26.COV2.S vaccine versus placebo. The receptor source for this set is a person between 18 and 59 years old who received the Ad26.COV2.S COVID-19 vaccine or a placebo.

The chain employs TRBV28 and TRBJ2-1; perhaps TRBD2 as D (6 bases). Germline V gives CDR1 MDHEN, CDR2 SYDVKM. The CDR3 spans 13 residues. V was cut by 10 bases and J by 7 bases, with 17 bases left in between. DNA for the CDR3: TGTGCCACCCAGTCAGGCGGGGCGAATGAGCAGTTCTTC. Protein sequence: CATQSGGANEQFF. Full variable domain (remainder filled in from reference TRBV28 and TRBJ2-1): DVKVTQSSRYLVKRTGEKVFLECVQDMDHENMFWYRQDPGLGLRLIYFSYDVKMKEKGDIPEGYSVSREKKERFSLILESASTNQTSMYLCATQSGGANEQFFGPGTRLTVL.

This chain uses TRBV27 with TRBJ2-1, with 10 bases aligning to TRBD2. CDR3 length: 14 amino acids. Looked up from germline, CDR1 is MNHEY and CDR2 is SMNVEV (reference sequence). The junction had 5 bases not matched to a gene; V was cut back by 4 bases and J by 8 bases. CDR3 amino acids: CASSWRLAGYEQFF. The CDR3 coding sequence is TGTGCCAGCAGTTGGCGACTAGCGGGCTATGAGCAGTTCTTC.

The chain recombines TRBV4-3 with TRBJ2-7; D call uncertain. The V gene's germline CDR1 is LGHNA and CDR2 YSLEER. V was clipped by 0 bases and J by 1 base, with 7 bases between them. The CDR3 loop spans 14 amino acids. The CDR3 here is CASSQDRLSYEQYF. The CDR3 DNA is TGCGCCAGCAGCCAAGATCGTCTATCCTACGAGCAGTACTTC.

The rearrangement links TRBV27 to TRBJ2-2; TRBD1 matches at 8 bases. The CDR3 runs 14 residues. V shed 6 bases and J 3 bases; nucleotides not matched to a gene: 3. Germline V gene sequence: CDR1 MNHEY, CDR2 SMNVEV (reference sequence). The CDR3 nucleotides are TGTGCCAGCAGACAGGGGGGACACACCGGGGAGCTGTTTTTT. This codes for CASRQGGHTGELFF.

The chain links TRBV13 to TRBJ2-1, with 13 bases aligning to TRBD2. CDR3 size: 15 residues. Trimming cost V 5 bases and J 6 bases; bases outside gene matches: 4. Germline V gives CDR1 PRHDT, CDR2 FYEKMQ (reference sequence). CDR3 in DNA: TGTGCCAGCAGCCTGGGACTAGCGGGGACCAATGAGCAGTTCTTC. Translated: CASSLGLAGTNEQFF.

The chain joins TRBV9 to TRBJ2-2; 13 nucleotides line up with TRBD2. Trimming removed 2 bases from V and 4 bases from J; junction bases left unmatched: 5. Germline V lookup: CDR1 SGDLS, CDR2 YYNGEE. CDR3 length: 17 residues. Here the CDR3 reads CASSVLLAGGPTGELFF. CDR3 nucleotide sequence: TGTGCCAGCAGCGTTCTACTAGCGGGAGGGCCCACCGGGGAGCTGTTTTTT.

This clone was counted once. This chain joins TRBV19 and TRBJ2-7; D perhaps matches TRBD2 (6 bases). From germline, CDR1 is LNHDA and CDR2 SQIVND (reference sequence). V lost 6 bases and J 4 bases, leaving 19 bases between the germline ends. The CDR3 covers 15 residues. Written as DNA, the CDR3 is TGTGCCAGTAGCCTACGGGCGGAGGGAAAATACGAGCAGTACTTC. It is translated as CASSLRAEGKYEQYF.

CDR3: CASSLVQGSSPLHF. The CDR3 nucleotides read TGTGCCAGCAGCTTAGTGCAGGGGAGCTCACCCCTCCACTTT. This sequence joins TRBV11-2 and TRBJ1-6; perhaps TRBD1 as D (6 bases). The germline gives CDR1 SGHAT, CDR2 FQNNGV. CDR3 length: 14 amino acids. The V end lost 1 base, the J end lost 10 bases, and 11 bases lay between the germline ends.

This clone was picked up a small number of times. The chain has TRBV2 and TRBJ2-1, with D hard to call. This CDR3 comprises 12 residues. CDR1 and CDR2 (germline): SNHLY, FYNNEI. V was clipped by 4 bases and J by 3 bases, with 4 bases between them. The CDR3 sequence is CASSGDYNEQFF. The CDR3 DNA reads as TGTGCCAGCAGTGGGGACTACAATGAGCAGTTCTTC.

This chain uses TRBV27 with TRBJ2-7; no clear D gene. CDR3 length: 10 residues. Germline CDR1 MNHEY, CDR2 SMNVEV (reference sequence). The V and J ends lost 3 bases and 6 bases respectively, with 3 bases between them. The CDR3 DNA is TGTGCCAGCAGTTTTTCCGAGCAGTACTTC. It specifies CASSFSEQYF.

The V gene is TRBV3-1 (or the pseudogene TRBV3-2), the J gene TRBJ2-5, with D possibly called TRBD1 or TRBD2 (5 bases each). Trimming removed 4 bases from V and 0 bases from J, with 15 bases in between. This CDR3 comprises 16 residues. The germline V gene encodes CDR1 LGHDT and CDR2 YNNKEL (reference sequence). Written as DNA, the CDR3 is TGTGCCAGCAGCCCCGGGGCCGGAAGATACCAAGAGACCCAGTACTTC. Translated: CASSPGAGRYQETQYF.

This chain joins TRBV10-2 and TRBJ1-1; 9 positions agree with TRBD1. The CDR3 has 14 residues. V shed 6 bases, J shed 1 base, and the junction held 3 bases outside the gene matches. Germline V lookup: CDR1 WSHSY, CDR2 SAAADI. Written as DNA, the CDR3 is TGCGCCAGCAGGATGGACAGGGGGAACACTGAAGCTTTCTTT. This sequence encodes CASRMDRGNTEAFF.

This chain uses TRBV11-3 with TRBJ2-5; 10 positions match TRBD2. J gave up 4 bases and V 5 bases, and 7 bases lay outside the gene matches. The CDR3 extends over 15 amino acids. Per the germline V gene, CDR1 is SGHNT and CDR2 is YENEEA. The CDR3 region has the DNA TGTGCCAGCAGCCAGCCTAGCGGGGGAGGAGAGACCCAGTACTTC. This sequence encodes CASSQPSGGGETQYF.

The chain carries TRBV12-3 or TRBV12-4 and TRBJ1-5; D is unclear. This CDR3 spans 13 amino acids. V was trimmed by 5 bases and J by 1 base, leaving 6 bases between them. CDR3 loop: CASSPRSNQPQHF. CDR3 coding DNA: TGTGCCAGCAGTCCTAGAAGCAATCAGCCCCAGCATTTT.

The chain links TRBV6-2 or TRBV6-3 to TRBJ2-1; the D gene is possibly TRBD2 (6 bases). The length of the CDR3 is 15 residues. CDR1 is MNHEY and CDR2 is SVGEGT in the germline V gene. V lost 2 bases and J 5 bases, leaving 13 bases between the germline ends. This CDR3 is CASSYDGRGHNEQFF. The CDR3 nucleotides read TGTGCCAGCAGTTACGACGGGAGAGGTCACAATGAGCAGTTCTTC.

The chain has TRBV4-1 and TRBJ1-1; 9 bases are a match to TRBD1. Trimming took 4 bases from V and 4 from J; bases not matched to a gene: 7. The CDR3 extends over 15 amino acids. CDR1 and CDR2 from the germline V gene are MGHRA and YSYEKL. The CDR3 nucleotides are TGCGCCAGCAGCCTGTCGGACAGGGGATCCACTGAAGCTTTCTTT. Translated, it gives CASSLSDRGSTEAFF.

This clone was seen a few times. The chain uses TRBV10-3 and TRBJ1-2; D is possibly TRBD1 (5 bases). Germline assignment: CDR1 ENHRY and CDR2 SYGVKD. V was clipped by 2 bases and J by 4 bases, with 20 bases between them. This CDR3 is 17 amino acids long. CDR3 nucleotides: TGTGCCATCAGTGAGGGACCTGGCAGATCCCAGGGCTATGGCTACACCTTC. Translation gives CAISEGPGRSQGYGYTF.

This rearrangement joins TRBV13 to TRBJ1-2; the D gene is possibly TRBD1 (5 bases). CDR3 length: 12 residues. CDR1 and CDR2 from the germline V gene are PRHDT and FYEKMQ (reference sequence). The V gene lost 1 base and the J gene lost 8 bases, with 8 bases spanning the gap. CDR3 in amino acids: CASSLVRGGYTF. The CDR3 nucleotides are TGTGCCAGCAGCTTAGTTAGGGGCGGCTACACCTTC.

This chain links TRBV4-1 with TRBJ2-7; D may match TRBD1 or TRBD2 (5 bases each). The CDR3 sequence is 16 residues long. Trimming pared 4 bases from V and 0 bases from J, leaving 16 bases between. The germline gives CDR1 MGHRA, CDR2 YSYEKL. The CDR3 sequence is CASSPLGTSLSYEQYF. DNA for the CDR3: TGCGCCAGCAGCCCCTTAGGGACCAGTCTCTCCTACGAGCAGTACTTC.

The chain has TRBV6-5 and TRBJ1-3, with 7 nucleotides matching TRBD1. In germline, CDR1 is MNHEY, CDR2 SVGAGI. The CDR3 has 15 residues. The J segment lost 4 bases and the V segment lost 4 bases, leaving 7 bases of the junction unmatched. In DNA form, the CDR3 reads TGTGCCAGCAGTTCGGACAGGAGCTGGGGAAACACCATATATTTT. Translation gives CASSSDRSWGNTIYF.

The chain joins TRBV4-1 to TRBJ1-4; tentatively, D is TRBD1 (5 bases). V was cut by 0 bases and J by 5 bases, with 16 bases left in between. The CDR3 has 17 amino acids. Germline V gene data show CDR1 as MGHRA and CDR2 as YSYEKL. As DNA, the CDR3 is TGCGCCAGCAGCCAAGAACCGGGGCACCCGCTAAATGAAAAACTGTTTTTT. This encodes CASSQEPGHPLNEKLFF.

This clone has a single count. The rearrangement joins TRBV5-8 to TRBJ2-5; the D gene is possibly TRBD1 (6 bases). CDR1 is SGHTS and CDR2 is YDEGEE in the germline V gene. This CDR3 comprises 14 residues. V lost 3 bases to trimming and J lost 5 bases, with 14 bases between them. For the CDR3, the DNA is TGTGCCAGCAGCTCGACGAGGACAGTTGAGACCCAGTACTTC. This codes for CASSSTRTVETQYF.

This sequence joins TRBV4-3 and TRBJ2-2; TRBD2 aligns across 8 bases. The germline V gene has CDR1 LGHNA and CDR2 YSLEER. V trimming: 0 bases; J trimming: 0 bases; junction bases outside the gene matches: 3. The CDR3 totals 17 residues. CDR3 DNA: TGCGCCAGCAGCCAAGAGGGGGGACTAGCGAACACCGGGGAGCTGTTTTTT. Its translation: CASSQEGGLANTGELFF.

The CDR3 reads CASSYRAGELFF. In nucleotides, the CDR3 is TGTGCCAGCAGCTACAGGGCCGGGGAGCTGTTTTTT. The V gene is TRBV14, the J gene TRBJ2-2, with D possibly TRBD1 on 6 matching bases. The length of the CDR3 is 12 residues. Germline CDR1 SGHDN, CDR2 FVKESK. V was trimmed by 5 bases and J by 6 bases, leaving 7 bases between them.

DNA for the CDR3: TGTGCCAGCAGAAGGGACATACAAGAGACCCAGTACTTC. This encodes CASRRDIQETQYF. This chain links TRBV6-5 with TRBJ2-5, with D perhaps TRBD1 (6 bases). Germline V gives CDR1 MNHEY, CDR2 SVGAGI. V was pared by 6 bases and J by 2 bases, with 10 bases between. The CDR3 totals 13 residues.

The chain joins TRBV19 to TRBJ2-1, with 7 bases lining up with TRBD1. Germline V gene lookup returns CDR1 LNHDA and CDR2 SQIVND (reference sequence). The CDR3 extends over 16 amino acids. The junction had 15 bases not matched to a gene; V was cut back by 5 bases and J by 8 bases. The CDR3 DNA reads as TGTGCCAGTAGTGGACAACTGGGACAGCCGGGCGATGAGCAGTTCTTC. This encodes CASSGQLGQPGDEQFF.

The chain carries TRBV7-2 and TRBJ1-2; tentative D call: TRBD1 (5 bases). This CDR3 region has 14 residues. Germline V lookup: CDR1 SGHTA, CDR2 FQGNSA. The V end was cut by 5 bases, the J end by 4 bases, with 14 bases between. CDR3 sequence reads: CASSPHGHRYGYTF. Here the CDR3 DNA reads TGTGCCAGCAGCCCCCACGGACATCGCTATGGCTACACCTTC.